Listed here are 23 T cell receptor beta chains from one sample, sequenced in a study of early T cells in non-severe SARS-CoV-2 infection (dated by TCRdb to the early 2020s). The library was obtained by 5' RACE. Sequencing used a NextSeq 500. The public reads were run again by TCRdb, first through fastp at Q25 and then through MiXCR, and only productive beta chains were kept. Each CDR3 protein appears once, grouped with its most common genes and DNA. In this sample the table shows about 33,000 distinct CDR3 sequences, approximately 6% of which occur a single time. Roughly 5.7% of the sample belongs to the ten largest clones. The sample consisted of whole blood. All receptors derive from an adult who was a healthcare worker with PCR-confirmed SARS-CoV-2 infection or an uninfected control (not recorded which).

The chain recombines TRBV27 with TRBJ2-7; the D gene could be TRBD1 or TRBD2 (5 bases each). The V end lost 5 bases, the J end lost 3 bases, and 14 bases lay between the germline ends. The CDR3 covers 14 residues. Germline values: CDR1 MNHEY, CDR2 SMNVEV (reference sequence). The CDR3 bases are TGTGCCAGCAGTCCAGAGGGGCAGAGCTACGAGCAGTACTTC. Encoded protein: CASSPEGQSYEQYF.

This clonotype was observed many times. The rearrangement links TRBV12-3 or TRBV12-4 to TRBJ2-4; 9 nucleotides match TRBD2. V dropped 5 bases and J dropped 7; count of bases not matched to a gene: 12. The CDR3 has 16 residues. The CDR3, as DNA: TGTGCCAGCAGTGCACGGGGCGGGAGGGCCCTTAACATTCAGTACTTC. Translating gives CASSARGGRALNIQYF.

This clonotype was picked up many times. The gene calls are TRBV11-2 and TRBJ1-1, with a tentative D call TRBD1 (6 bases). The CDR3 sequence is 14 residues long. Trimming left V 3 bases short and J 0 bases short, with 8 bases between. CDR1 is SGHAT and CDR2 is FQNNGV in the germline V gene. CDR3 nucleotides: TGTGCCAGCAGCTTGGGACAAATGAACACTGAAGCTTTCTTT. Protein: CASSLGQMNTEAFF.

In this sample, this clonotype is medium-sized (0.01 to 0.1%). This chain connects TRBV12-3 or TRBV12-4 to TRBJ1-1; D gene ambiguous. The CDR3 loop spans 11 amino acids. Trimming left V 3 bases short and J 3 bases short, with 2 bases between. The CDR3 is CASSFDTEAFF. CDR3 bases: TGTGCCAGCAGTTTCGACACTGAAGCTTTCTTT.

This clonotype was recorded many times. The J gene is TRBJ2-7, the V gene TRBV19, with TRBD2 identical over 8 bases. Trimming removed 7 bases from V and 7 bases from J; junction bases left unmatched: 12. The CDR3 runs to 14 residues. The germline V gene encodes CDR1 LNHDA and CDR2 SQIVND (reference sequence). CDR3 in amino acids: CASKSGVSGGEQYF. Here the CDR3 DNA reads TGTGCCAGTAAGTCCGGAGTGAGCGGGGGAGAGCAGTACTTC.

The rearrangement links TRBV5-1 to TRBJ2-7; a weak D match, TRBD1 (5 bases). Germline CDR1 SGHRS, CDR2 YFSETQ. CDR3 length: 15 residues. V shed 4 bases and J shed 5 bases, with 19 bases lying between them. The DNA for the CDR3 is TGCGCCAGCAGCGAGCAGGGCCGTTGGCTGGACGAGCAGTACTTC. Translated, it gives CASSEQGRWLDEQYF.

This clonotype was observed at least ten times. The J gene is TRBJ1-1, the V gene TRBV19; D is undetermined. Deletions cut 3 bases from V and 2 bases from J, with 13 bases between. The CDR3 is 15 amino acids. The germline V gene encodes CDR1 LNHDA and CDR2 SQIVND (reference sequence). CDR3 residues: CASSINGPINTEAFF. DNA of the CDR3: TGTGCCAGTAGTATCAATGGTCCAATTAACACTGAAGCTTTCTTT.

This clonotype came up many times. The chain combines TRBV12-3 or TRBV12-4 with TRBJ1-2; D gene ambiguous. Trimming pared 5 bases from V and 2 bases from J, leaving 12 bases between. The CDR3 totals 14 residues. This chain's CDR3 is CASSRSGQNYGYTF. CDR3 nucleotide sequence: TGTGCCAGCAGTCGGAGTGGGCAGAACTATGGCTACACCTTC.

This clonotype was found many times. The junction and the germline gene differ at one end; a read error may be behind it. V usage is TRBV18 and J usage is TRBJ1-6; TRBD1 matches 8 bases. The CDR3 has 14 residues. Germline CDR1 KGHSH, CDR2 LQKENI. The CDR3 loop is CASSPGQVISPLHF. The CDR3 region has the DNA TGTGCCAGCTCACCGGGACAGGTGATTTCACCCCTCCATTTT.

In this sample, this clonotype turned up many times. J is TRBJ1-5 and V is TRBV4-1, with no clear D. Germline V gene lookup returns CDR1 MGHRA and CDR2 YSYEKL. V gave up 1 base and J gave up 5 bases, with 9 bases separating them. This CDR3 has 14 amino acids. CDR3 region: CASSQAQNDQPQHF. The CDR3 DNA reads TGCGCCAGCAGCCAAGCCCAGAATGATCAGCCCCAGCATTTT.

CDR3 DNA: TGCAGTGCTTCGGGGCCAGGGCATTCACCCCTCCACTTT. As protein: CSASGPGHSPLHF. The chain carries TRBV20-1 and TRBJ1-6; TRBD1 is a possible D gene (5 bases). Germline assignment: CDR1 DFQATT and CDR2 SNEGSKA (reference sequence). V lost 5 bases, J lost 8 bases, and 13 bases lay in between. The CDR3 has 13 residues.

This clonotype was counted many times. The J gene is TRBJ2-4, the V gene TRBV20-1, with D possibly TRBD2 on 6 matching bases. CDR1 DFQATT and CDR2 SNEGSKA come from the germline V gene (reference sequence). This CDR3 region has 13 residues. V was clipped by 6 bases and J by 3 bases, with 12 bases between them. The CDR3 DNA reads as TGCAGTGCGACCGGGACTCGCAAAAACATTCAGTACTTC. Its translation is CSATGTRKNIQYF.

This clonotype was counted at least ten times. The chain links TRBV27 to TRBJ2-1; 14 nucleotides match TRBD2. J lost 6 bases, V lost 3 bases, and 7 bases had no gene match. The CDR3 totals 17 residues. CDR1 is MNHEY and CDR2 is SMNVEV in the germline V gene (reference sequence). In nucleotides, the CDR3 is TGTGCCAGCAGTTTCAGACTAGCGGGAGGGACTATCAATGAGCAGTTCTTC. This sequence encodes CASSFRLAGGTINEQFF.

Comments on this clonotype: A read error may produce the germline difference seen at one junction end. J is TRBJ2-1 and V is TRBV7-7; TRBD2 matches 10 bases. CDR1 and CDR2 (germline): SSHAT, FNYEAQ (reference sequence). The CDR3 covers 15 residues. CDR3 loop: CASSSSGRAGDEQFF. CDR3 bases: TGTGCTAGCAGCTCGAGCGGGAGGGCCGGGGATGAGCAGTTCTTC.

This clonotype was observed many times. This rearrangement joins TRBV20-1 to TRBJ2-7; D is perhaps TRBD2 (6 bases). The germline gives CDR1 DFQATT, CDR2 SNEGSKA (reference sequence). The length of the CDR3 is 16 residues. V was trimmed by 0 bases and J by 0 bases, leaving 15 bases between them. As DNA, the CDR3 is TGCAGTGCTAGAGATCGGGAGCGGGTCCTCTCCTACGAGCAGTACTTC. Residues: CSARDRERVLSYEQYF.

The chain employs TRBV20-1 and TRBJ2-1; D is ambiguous. V lost 0 bases, J lost 8 bases, and 8 bases lay in between. Per the germline V gene, CDR1 is DFQATT and CDR2 is SNEGSKA (reference sequence). The CDR3 length is 12 residues. DNA for the CDR3: TGCAGTGCTAGAGATATCGGCCATGAGCAGTTCTTC. Its protein product is CSARDIGHEQFF.

This clonotype was counted at least ten times. The rearrangement uses TRBV18 and TRBJ2-3, with TRBD1 matching 8 bases. This CDR3 is 15 amino acids long. Germline CDR1 and CDR2: KGHSH and LQKENI. The ends lost 3 bases at V and 2 bases at J; junction bases unmatched: 4. CDR3 sequence: CASSPWTGPTDTQYF. The CDR3 DNA follows: TGTGCCAGCTCACCCTGGACAGGGCCCACAGATACGCAGTATTTT.

The chain links TRBV20-1 to TRBJ2-3; D is possibly TRBD2 (5 bases). V shed 0 bases and J shed 6 bases, with 10 bases lying between them. The CDR3 is 13 amino acids. Looked up from germline, CDR1 is DFQATT and CDR2 is SNEGSKA (reference sequence). The CDR3 here is CSARDSGPDTQYF. The CDR3 bases are TGCAGTGCTAGAGACAGCGGACCTGATACGCAGTATTTT.

This clonotype showed up many times. The rearrangement links TRBV12-3 or TRBV12-4 to TRBJ2-1, with TRBD2 matching over 9 bases. The CDR3 spans 14 residues. J lost 4 bases, V lost 8 bases, and 6 bases had no gene match. The CDR3: CASQGRGGYNEQFF. The CDR3 DNA is TGTGCCAGCCAGGGGCGGGGGGGATACAATGAGCAGTTCTTC.

V is TRBV25-1 and J is TRBJ2-5; D remains unclear. The germline CDR1 and CDR2 sequences are MGHDK and SYGVNS. The V end lost 3 bases, the J end lost 4 bases, and 3 bases lay between the germline ends. The CDR3 runs 11 residues. The CDR3 here is CASSEVETQYF. In DNA form, the CDR3 reads TGTGCCAGCAGTGAGGTAGAGACCCAGTACTTC.

Ten or more counts support this clonotype. The chain combines TRBV6-5 with TRBJ2-3; no clear D. The CDR3 consists of 15 residues. V dropped 5 bases and J dropped 0 bases, with 12 bases sitting between them. Germline V CDR1 and CDR2: MNHEY, SVGAGI. The chain's CDR3 is CASSGVALSTDTQYF. CDR3 coding DNA: TGTGCCAGCAGTGGGGTGGCCCTTAGCACAGATACGCAGTATTTT.

The table lists this clonotype with a few counts. This chain links TRBV12-3 or TRBV12-4 with TRBJ2-3; D unresolved. The V and J ends lost 5 bases and 2 bases respectively, with 5 bases between them. The CDR3 spans 12 residues. CDR3 in amino acids: CASSETTDTQYF. CDR3 nucleotides: TGTGCCAGCAGTGAAACCACAGATACGCAGTATTTT.

Many counts were recorded for this clonotype. This rearrangement joins TRBV5-1 to TRBJ2-2; D gene unclear. V was cut by 0 bases and J by 3 bases, with 9 bases left in between. The CDR3 is 15 residues long. Germline V gene data show CDR1 as SGHRS and CDR2 as YFSETQ. As DNA, the CDR3 is TGCGCCAGCAGCTTGGGTCCAGGTTACACCGGGGAGCTGTTTTTT. Translation gives CASSLGPGYTGELFF. Looking up the rest from reference TRBV5-1 and TRBJ2-2 gives the full variable domain: KAGVTQTPRYLIKTRGQQVTLSCSPISGHRSVSWYQQTPGQGLQFLFEYFSETQRNKGNFPGRFSGRQFSNSRSEMNVSTLELGDSALYLCASSLGPGYTGELFFGEGSRLTVL.